Sequencing of this T cell receptor beta chain was carried out in a study of cytomegalovirus exposure and HLA in healthy donors. CDR3 length equals 16 residues. Per the germline V gene, CDR1 is LNHDA and CDR2 is SQIVND (reference sequence). V lost 4 bases, J lost 5 bases, and 8 bases stayed unmatched. PCR amplification relied on 60 Vbeta primers (plus 13 Jbeta primers). Clones were read by immunoSEQ multiplex PCR, and TCRdb kept only the in-frame ones, dropping some. The sample comprises 110,000 or so clones, around 68% of which are singletons, and roughly 12% rests with the top ten. The source of this sequence is a woman between 50 and 59 years old in good health and CMV-seropositive. The material sequenced was PBMCs. This chain uses TRBV19 with TRBJ1-1, with 12 bases lining up with TRBD1. CDR3 residues: CASSNRDRGPVTEAFF. DNA of the CDR3: TGTGCCAGTAGTAACCGGGACAGGGGGCCGGTTACTGAAGCTTTCTTT.